This T cell receptor beta chain was profiled in a study of blood T cell repertoires in COVID-19. Original processing notes: Reference gene primers were amplified, and this amplification served to estimate nucleated cell counts. Profiling relied on immunoSEQ multiplex PCR, and the TCRdb table lists in-frame clones only, not all of them. V, J and clone size are taken as reported in that table, and D and trimming were inferred from the DNA itself. The sample lists a few hundred thousand clones; 89% were seen once. Sequencing was performed on peripheral blood. The sequence derives from a middle-aged woman who had recovered from COVID-19.

CDR3 sequence: CASSYDTNSYNEQFF. CDR3 coding DNA: TGCGCCAGCAGCTATGACACCAACTCCTACAATGAGCAGTTCTTC. The J gene is TRBJ2-1, the V gene TRBV5-1; no definite D call. The CDR3 is 15 residues long. V lost 3 bases to trimming and J lost 0 bases, with 10 bases between them. The V gene's germline CDR1 is SGHRS and CDR2 YFSETQ.